In this sample, the clone carrying this T cell receptor beta chain turned up once. What it recognizes is unknown. Cyclophosphamide on days +3 and +4 followed busulfan-fludarabine conditioning and a marrow graft. This record comes from a study of T cells after posttransplantation cyclophosphamide. Study conclusions and caveats: Later blood repertoires were often dominated by clones from the donor CD8+ memory compartment. TRB overlap between skin or GI tissue T cells and blood was limited.

Clones were sequenced by immunoSEQ multiplex PCR, and TCRdb holds only the in-frame ones, with some missing. The sample holds tens of thousands of clones, about 90% seen once. This CDR3 spans 13 amino acids. Germline V CDR1 and CDR2: GTSNPN, SVGIG (reference sequence). V gave up 3 bases and J gave up 0 bases, with 8 bases separating them. The V call is TRBV30, the J call TRBJ1-1; TRBD1 is a possible D gene (6 bases). Here the sequenced sample was PBMCs, taken just over 60 days after allogeneic stem cell transplant with posttransplant cyclophosphamide. This sequence was found in a male patient aged 60 to 75 who received an allogeneic stem cell transplant from a related donor and was CMV-positive. The graft donor may have contributed some T cells. The DNA for the CDR3 is TGTGCCTGGAGCGCAGGGGTGAACACTGAAGCTTTCTTT. Translated, it gives CAWSAGVNTEAFF.